This entry is about one TCR beta chain. The sample originates from a study of blood T cell repertoires in COVID-19. Study details: Whether acute or convalescent, the COVID-19 samples came from the United States, Italy and Spain. PBMCs, B-cell-depleted T cells, or T cells provided the cDNA or gDNA that made up the material.

Trimming left V 1 base short and J 3 bases short, with 17 bases between. Germline lookup yields CDR1 SGHRS and CDR2 YFSETQ. The CDR3 is 16 residues long. Per the original methods: By means of reference gene primer amplification, nucleated cell counts were estimated. Clones were read by immunoSEQ multiplex PCR, and TCRdb kept only the in-frame ones, dropping some. From that table come the V and J calls and clone size; the DNA was used to work out D and trimming. The table shows fewer than 150,000 clones, with more than 65% occurring only once. The chain is built from TRBV5-1 and TRBJ2-7; a possible D gene is TRBD2 (7 bases). The specimen sequenced was peripheral blood. The sequence was collected from a human donor in a cohort sampled during active COVID-19. As DNA, the CDR3 is TGCGCCAGCAGCTTGCCCCTCGCGGGGGCGAGCTACGAGCAGTACTTC. Residues: CASSLPLAGASYEQYF.